This T cell receptor beta chain was observed in a study of cytomegalovirus exposure and HLA in healthy donors. The CDR3 covers 14 residues. CDR1 is SEHNR, CDR2 FQNEAQ, per germline (reference sequence). V dropped 1 base and J dropped 5 bases, with 9 bases sitting between them. The PCR used 60 Vbeta and 13 Jbeta primers. Assay used: immunoSEQ multiplex PCR; TCRdb lists only in-frame clones, some missing. The sample includes 150,000 to 200,000 clones, roughly four fifths of them seen just once. This clone is a singleton in its sample. The donors gave bone marrow, and they were healthy. The clonotype comes from a woman aged 30 to 39 in good health and CMV-seropositive. The gene calls are TRBV7-9 and TRBJ2-1, with D perhaps TRBD1 (5 bases). Source material: PBMCs. For the CDR3, the DNA is TGTGCCAGCAGCTTAGGACAGTCGGACAATGAGCAGTTCTTC. The encoded protein is CASSLGQSDNEQFF.